Below, one TCR beta chain is given with its context. Which antigen it targets is not known. No base quality values were provided; no much bigger clone lies one nucleotide off. PBMC libraries used mostly about 450 ng of input genomic DNA for deep sequencing, with six replicates per sample. Following the manufacturer's instructions, the team built TCRbeta libraries using the immunoSEQ hsTCRbeta kit. The finished libraries were brought together in one pool at approximately 3 nM, which was then read using an Illumina NovaSeq 6000 S4 flow cell. As for the original processing: Raw data preprocessing and quality control were performed with the immunoSEQ Analyzer. The analysis was limited to productive rearrangements, and each clonotype was defined by a unique CDR3 amino acid sequence. Repertoire clonality was estimated as the Gini-Simpson index, which was calculated using the R package tcR. Gini indices were compared with Student's t test, and associations with tumor size change were assessed by Pearson correlation. What TCRdb holds here is the immuneACCESS table cut down to in-frame rearrangements. Part of the clones is not present; checked against another copy, under half of the missing clones reflect an unresolved V gene, and the others are unexplained. That table supplies the V and J calls and clone size; D and trimming were determined from the DNA. The sample yields tens of thousands of clones; about 80% were counted once. The ten largest clones take up approximately 3.4% of the sample.

This record belongs to a study of neoadjuvant anti-PD-1 for oral cavity cancer (dated by TCRdb to about 2021). With regard to the full study: Before curative-intent surgical resection, most patients were given three to four biweekly doses of nivolumab at 3 mg/kg. Patients who did not progress were given a fourth nivolumab dose at about day 43 and had definitive surgical resection on days 50-56. Patients with complete response, partial response or stable disease by RECIST 1.1 were defined as responders, whereas patients with progression were defined as non-responders. The parent correlative cohort had 12 to 13 patients and a response rate of roughly 32%. Study-wide conclusions, independent of this receptor: Higher pretreatment blood Treg/Th17 ratios correlated with both higher pretreatment blood TCRbeta clonality and lower post-treatment tumor TCRbeta clonality. After neoadjuvant nivolumab, T cell clonality (Gini index) in PBMCs was significantly higher in non-responders than in responders. Only a few patients per response group were included in the TCR analyses, and the authors called for validation in larger cohorts.

The time point label, read with the paper, signifies: before neoadjuvant nivolumab. Patients had been newly diagnosed with stage II-IVA oral cavity squamous cell carcinoma, and no prior systemic or radiation treatment had been given to the patients. The cohort consisted of patients with HPV-negative, locally advanced oral cavity squamous cell carcinoma. No culture maintenance or expansion was done, as the peripheral blood mononuclear cells went straight to analysis. Samples were obtained from a longitudinal correlative study of a single-arm phase II trial of neoadjuvant nivolumab in oral cavity squamous cell carcinoma. Subject-matched pre- and post-treatment PBMCs and tumors from three responders and three non-responders underwent genomic DNA-based TCRbeta sequencing. Peripheral blood mononuclear cells were collected before nivolumab treatment and again after treatment, at the time of surgery. The Maxwell RSC DNA from Cells kit was used to isolate genomic DNA from PBMCs.

The sample was PBMCs, taken before nivolumab (anti-PD-1) treatment. This TCR came from a person aged 35 to 85 with oral cavity squamous cell carcinoma.

This receptor carries the CDR3 CASRVGDTRGFLYF. The DNA is TGTGCCAGCAGAGTCGGGGACACCAGAGGGTTCCTGTACTTC. The chain joins TRBV6-5 to TRBJ2-7; the best D guess is TRBD1, with 6 bases matching. Inclusive of the bounding cysteine and phenylalanine, the CDR3 is 14 residues long. Only the CDR3 region is kept as DNA, spanning 42 bases read in frame from base 1. Between the V and J ends, shortened by 6 bases and 12 bases respectively, the junction contains 24 bases. Reading the germline V gene gives CDR1 MNHEY and CDR2 SVGAGI.